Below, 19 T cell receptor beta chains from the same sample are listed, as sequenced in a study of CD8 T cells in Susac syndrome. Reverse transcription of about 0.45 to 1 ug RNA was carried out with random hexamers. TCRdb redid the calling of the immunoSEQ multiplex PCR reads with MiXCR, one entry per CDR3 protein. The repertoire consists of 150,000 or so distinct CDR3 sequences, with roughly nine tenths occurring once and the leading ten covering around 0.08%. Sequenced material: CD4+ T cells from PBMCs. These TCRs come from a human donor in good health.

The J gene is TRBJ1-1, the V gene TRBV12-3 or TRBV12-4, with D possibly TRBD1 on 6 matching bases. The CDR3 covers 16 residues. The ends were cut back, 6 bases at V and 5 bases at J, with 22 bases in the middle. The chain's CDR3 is CASSHRPGAQETEAFF. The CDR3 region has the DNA TGTGCCAGCAGCCATAGGCCAGGGGCCCAGGAAACTGAAGCTTTCTTT.

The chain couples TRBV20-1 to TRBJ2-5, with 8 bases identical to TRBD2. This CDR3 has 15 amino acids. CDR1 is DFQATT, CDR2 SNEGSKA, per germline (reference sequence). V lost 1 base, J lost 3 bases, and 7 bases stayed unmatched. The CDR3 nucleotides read TGCAGTGCTAGAGCCCCAACTAGCGGAAAAGAGACCCAGTACTTC. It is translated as CSARAPTSGKETQYF.

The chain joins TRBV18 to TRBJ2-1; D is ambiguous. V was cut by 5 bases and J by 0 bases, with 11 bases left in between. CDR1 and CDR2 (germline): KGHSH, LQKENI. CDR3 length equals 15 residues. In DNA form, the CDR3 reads TGTGCCAGCTCAGTAGGTTCCGCCTCCTACAATGAGCAGTTCTTC. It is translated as CASSVGSASYNEQFF.

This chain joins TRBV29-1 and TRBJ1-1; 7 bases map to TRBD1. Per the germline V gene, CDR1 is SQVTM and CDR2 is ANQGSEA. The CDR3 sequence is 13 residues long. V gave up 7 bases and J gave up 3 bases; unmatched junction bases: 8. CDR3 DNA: TGCAGCGGCGTGACAGGGACAGACACTGAAGCTTTCTTT. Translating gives CSGVTGTDTEAFF.

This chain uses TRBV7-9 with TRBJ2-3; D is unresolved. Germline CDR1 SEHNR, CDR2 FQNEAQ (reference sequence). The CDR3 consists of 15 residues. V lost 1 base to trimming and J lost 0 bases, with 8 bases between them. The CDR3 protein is CASSLGTTSTDTQYF. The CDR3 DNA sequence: TGTGCCAGCAGCTTAGGGACGACTAGCACAGATACGCAGTATTTT.

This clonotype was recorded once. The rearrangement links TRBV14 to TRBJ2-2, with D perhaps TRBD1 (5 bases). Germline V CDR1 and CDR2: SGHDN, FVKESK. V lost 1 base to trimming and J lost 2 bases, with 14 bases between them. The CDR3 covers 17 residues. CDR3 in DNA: TGTGCCAGCAGCCAAGTCGGCCGGACACCAAACACCGGGGAGCTGTTTTTT. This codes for CASSQVGRTPNTGELFF.

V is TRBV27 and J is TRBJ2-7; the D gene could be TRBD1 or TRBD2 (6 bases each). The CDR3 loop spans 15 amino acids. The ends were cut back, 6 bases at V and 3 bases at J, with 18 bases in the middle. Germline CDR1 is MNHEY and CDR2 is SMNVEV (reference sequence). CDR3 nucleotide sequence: TGTGCCAGCAGACCGGCTGGGGGCGGGAACTACGAGCAGTACTTC. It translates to CASRPAGGGNYEQYF.

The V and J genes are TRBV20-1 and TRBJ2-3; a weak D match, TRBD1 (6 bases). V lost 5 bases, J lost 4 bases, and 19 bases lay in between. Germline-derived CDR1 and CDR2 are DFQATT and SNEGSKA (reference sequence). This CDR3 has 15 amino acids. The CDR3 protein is CSAGPLGATPDTQYF. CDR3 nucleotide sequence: TGCAGTGCTGGCCCCCTGGGGGCAACCCCAGATACGCAGTATTTT.

For the CDR3, the DNA is TGCGCCAGCACCGGACAGACTAACACTGAAGCTTTCTTT. The encoded protein is CASTGQTNTEAFF. This sequence joins TRBV5-1 and TRBJ1-1, with D possibly being TRBD1 (6 bases). The germline V and J ends were trimmed by 6 bases and 2 bases, with 11 bases remaining between them. Per germline, CDR1 SGHRS and CDR2 YFSETQ. The CDR3 runs to 13 residues.

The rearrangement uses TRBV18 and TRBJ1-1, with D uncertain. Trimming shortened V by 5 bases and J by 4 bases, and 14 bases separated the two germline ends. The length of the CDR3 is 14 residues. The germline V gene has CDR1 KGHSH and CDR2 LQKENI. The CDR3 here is CASSFGESVTEAFF. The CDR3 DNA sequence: TGTGCCAGCTCATTCGGGGAGTCGGTCACTGAAGCTTTCTTT.

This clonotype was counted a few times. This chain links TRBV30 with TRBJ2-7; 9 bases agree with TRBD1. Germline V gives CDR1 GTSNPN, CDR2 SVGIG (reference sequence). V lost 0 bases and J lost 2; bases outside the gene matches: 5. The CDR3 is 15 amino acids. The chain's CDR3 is CAWSVFGQGTYEQYF. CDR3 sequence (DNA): TGTGCCTGGAGTGTATTTGGACAGGGGACCTACGAGCAGTACTTC. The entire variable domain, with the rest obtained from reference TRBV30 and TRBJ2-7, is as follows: SQTIHQWPATLVQPVGSPLSLECTVEGTSNPNLYWYRQAAGRGLQLLFYSVGIGQISSEVPQNLSASRPQDRQFILSSKKLLLSDSGFYLCAWSVFGQGTYEQYFGPGTRLTVT.

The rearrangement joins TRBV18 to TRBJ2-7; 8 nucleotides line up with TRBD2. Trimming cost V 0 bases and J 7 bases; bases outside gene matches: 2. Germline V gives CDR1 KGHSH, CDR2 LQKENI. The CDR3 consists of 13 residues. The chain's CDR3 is CASSPPGLGEQYF. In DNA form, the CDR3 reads TGTGCCAGCTCACCACCGGGACTAGGGGAGCAGTACTTC. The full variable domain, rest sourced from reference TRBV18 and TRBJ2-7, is NAGVMQNPRHLVRRRGQEARLRCSPMKGHSHVYWYRQLPEEGLKFMVYLQKENIIDESGMPKERFSAEFPKEGPSILRIQQVVRGDSAAYFCASSPPGLGEQYFGPGTRLTVT.

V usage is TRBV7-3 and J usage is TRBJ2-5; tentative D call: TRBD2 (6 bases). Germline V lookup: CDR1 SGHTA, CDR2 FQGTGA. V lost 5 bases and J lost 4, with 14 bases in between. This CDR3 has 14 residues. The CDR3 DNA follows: TGTGCCAGCAGCGAAGCGGCTAGCGTAGAGACCCAGTACTTC. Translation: CASSEAASVETQYF.

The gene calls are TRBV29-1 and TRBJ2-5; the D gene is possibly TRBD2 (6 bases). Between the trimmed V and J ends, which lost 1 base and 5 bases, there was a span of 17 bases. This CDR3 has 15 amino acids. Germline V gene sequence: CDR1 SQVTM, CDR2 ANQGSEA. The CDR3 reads CSVEGAASVHETQYF. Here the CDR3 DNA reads TGCAGCGTTGAAGGAGCGGCTAGCGTTCATGAGACCCAGTACTTC.

In DNA form, the CDR3 reads TGTGCCAGCAGTTACCTCTGGCAACAAGAGACCCAGTACTTC. Its protein product is CASSYLWQQETQYF. The chain combines TRBV6-2 or TRBV6-3 with TRBJ2-5; D is uncertain. The V end was cut by 2 bases, the J end by 2 bases, with 9 bases between. CDR1 MNHEY and CDR2 SVGEGT come from the germline V gene. CDR3 size: 14 residues.

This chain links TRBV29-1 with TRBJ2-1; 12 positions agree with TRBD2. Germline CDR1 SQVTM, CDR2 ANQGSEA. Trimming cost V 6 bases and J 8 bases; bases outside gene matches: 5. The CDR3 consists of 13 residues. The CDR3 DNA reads TGCAGCGTCCGGACTAGCGGGGCCGATGAGCAGTTCTTC. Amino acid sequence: CSVRTSGADEQFF.

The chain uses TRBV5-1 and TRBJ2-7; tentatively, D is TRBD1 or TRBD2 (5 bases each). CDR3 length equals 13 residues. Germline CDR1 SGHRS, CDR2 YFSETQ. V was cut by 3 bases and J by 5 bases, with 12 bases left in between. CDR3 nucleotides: TGCGCCAGCAGCTCACGAGGGGAGAACGAGCAGTACTTC. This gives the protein CASSSRGENEQYF.

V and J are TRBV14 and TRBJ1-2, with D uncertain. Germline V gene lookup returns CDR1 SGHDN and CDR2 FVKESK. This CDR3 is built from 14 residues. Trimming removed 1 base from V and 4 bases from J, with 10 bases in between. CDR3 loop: CASSQAPGGYGYTF. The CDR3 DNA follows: TGTGCCAGCAGCCAAGCCCCGGGTGGCTATGGCTACACCTTC.

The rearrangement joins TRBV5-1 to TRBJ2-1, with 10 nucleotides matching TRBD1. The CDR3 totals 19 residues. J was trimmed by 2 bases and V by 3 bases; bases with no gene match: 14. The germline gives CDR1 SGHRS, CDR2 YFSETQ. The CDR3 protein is CASSSSGTGEVIPYNEQFF. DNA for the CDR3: TGCGCCAGCAGCTCCTCCGGGACAGGGGAAGTCATACCCTACAATGAGCAGTTCTTC.